Following are 9 T cell receptor beta chains from one sample sequenced in a study of blood T cell repertoires in COVID-19 (dated by TCRdb to the early 2020s). Libraries were prepared through the immunoSEQ multiplex PCR assay. TCRdb took this table from immuneACCESS and kept in-frame rearrangements with V and J called. Such tables lack part of the clones; where checked against another copy, unresolved V genes explain under half of the gap, and the rest is unexplained. The table for this sample lists a few hundred thousand clones; 75% to 90% of them were counted only once. The biggest ten clones account for 18% of the sample. The sequencing sample was made of PBMCs or T cells enriched from blood (not recorded which). These receptors were taken from a man aged 40-55 years who had recovered from COVID-19.

This sequence joins TRBV7-2 and TRBJ2-3; TRBD2 agrees at 8 bases. Germline CDR1 SGHTA, CDR2 FQGNSA. With V trimmed by 0 bases and J by 4 bases, 12 bases remained unmatched. The CDR3 consists of 18 residues. CDR3 region: CASSLALAGPQSPDTQYF. The CDR3 DNA reads TGTGCCAGCAGCTTAGCGTTAGCGGGACCCCAGTCCCCAGATACGCAGTATTTT.

This chain joins TRBV6-5 and TRBJ1-5; unclear D gene. Trimming shortened V by 6 bases and J by 6 bases, and 9 bases separated the two germline ends. This CDR3 is 12 amino acids long. CDR1 and CDR2 (germline): MNHEY, SVGAGI. The CDR3 here is CASSPGLQPQHF. CDR3 coding DNA: TGTGCCAGCAGCCCCGGACTTCAGCCCCAGCATTTT.

The genes are TRBV19 and TRBJ2-7; 9 bases line up with TRBD2. Germline trimming cut 1 base from V and 3 bases from J; bases unmatched to any gene: 4. CDR1 is LNHDA and CDR2 is SQIVND in the germline V gene (reference sequence). CDR3 length equals 15 residues. The CDR3 here is CASSIAASGNYEQYF. CDR3 nucleotide sequence: TGTGCCAGTAGTATAGCGGCTAGCGGGAACTACGAGCAGTACTTC.

The J gene is TRBJ2-5, the V gene TRBV28; the match to TRBD1 covers 7 bases. This CDR3 has 14 amino acids. J gave up 1 base and V 4 bases, and 3 bases lay outside the gene matches. Germline CDR1 MDHEN, CDR2 SYDVKM. The DNA for the CDR3 is TGTGCCAGCAGTTCCCACAGGGGCCAAGAGACCCAGTACTTC. Amino acid sequence: CASSSHRGQETQYF.

The chain uses TRBV29-1 and TRBJ2-7; 7 nucleotides agree with TRBD1. CDR3 length: 14 amino acids. Germline assignment: CDR1 SQVTM and CDR2 ANQGSEA. The ends lost 3 bases at V and 0 bases at J; junction bases unmatched: 5. The CDR3, as DNA: TGCAGCGTTGAGTTTCGGGACAGCTCCTACGAGCAGTACTTC. It translates to CSVEFRDSSYEQYF.

J is TRBJ1-4 and V is TRBV4-1; the D gene is possibly TRBD1 (6 bases). The CDR3 covers 14 residues. CDR1 is MGHRA, CDR2 YSYEKL, per germline. Trimming cost V 2 bases and J 5 bases, with 9 bases left between them. CDR3 sequence reads: CASSQRQVNEKLFF. CDR3 DNA sequence: TGCGCCAGCAGCCAAAGACAGGTCAATGAAAAACTGTTTTTT.

V gene TRBV5-1 combines with J gene TRBJ2-7, with 7 bases that match TRBD2. CDR1 SGHRS and CDR2 YFSETQ come from the germline V gene. This CDR3 is built from 14 residues. Trimming took 0 bases from V and 5 from J; bases not matched to a gene: 5. CDR3 nucleotides: TGCGCCAGCAGCTTGGGACTAGCAACGGACGAGCAGTACTTC. It is translated as CASSLGLATDEQYF.

This clone has only a few counts. This chain joins TRBV19 and TRBJ1-2; 8 positions match TRBD1. Unmatched junction bases numbered 6, after V lost 1 base and J lost 2 bases. CDR1 and CDR2 (germline): LNHDA, SQIVND (reference sequence). The CDR3 runs 16 residues. The CDR3 DNA is TGTGCCAGTAGTATAGTCTTGGGACAGGAAAACTATGGCTACACCTTC. This translates into CASSIVLGQENYGYTF.

V and J are TRBV28 and TRBJ1-5, with a possible D match to TRBD1 (5 bases). V was pared by 4 bases and J by 3 bases, with 19 bases between. This CDR3 contains 17 residues. Looked up from germline, CDR1 is MDHEN and CDR2 is SYDVKM. The DNA for the CDR3 is TGTGCCAGCAGTTCCCTAACCCGGGGGTGGAACAATCAGCCCCAGCATTTT. It translates to CASSSLTRGWNNQPQHF. The variable domain in full, completed from reference TRBV28 and TRBJ1-5, reads DVKVTQSSRYLVKRTGEKVFLECVQDMDHENMFWYRQDPGLGLRLIYFSYDVKMKEKGDIPEGYSVSREKKERFSLILESASTNQTSMYLCASSSLTRGWNNQPQHFGDGTRLSIL.